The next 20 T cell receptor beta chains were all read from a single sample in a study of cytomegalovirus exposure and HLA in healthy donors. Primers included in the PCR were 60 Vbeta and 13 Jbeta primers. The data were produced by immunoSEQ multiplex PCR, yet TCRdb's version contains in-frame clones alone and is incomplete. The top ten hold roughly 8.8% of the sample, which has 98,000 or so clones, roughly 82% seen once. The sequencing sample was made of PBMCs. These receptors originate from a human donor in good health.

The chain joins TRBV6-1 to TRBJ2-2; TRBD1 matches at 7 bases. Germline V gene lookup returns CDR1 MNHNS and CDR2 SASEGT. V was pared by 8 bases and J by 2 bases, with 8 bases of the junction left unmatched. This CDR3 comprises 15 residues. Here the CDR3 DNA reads TGTGCCAGCGTAAAACAGGGGATAAACACCGGGGAGCTGTTTTTT. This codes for CASVKQGINTGELFF.

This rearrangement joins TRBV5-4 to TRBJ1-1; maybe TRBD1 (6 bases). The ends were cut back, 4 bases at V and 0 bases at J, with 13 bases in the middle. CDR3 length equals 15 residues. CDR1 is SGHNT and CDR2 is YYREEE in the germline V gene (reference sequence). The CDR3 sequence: CASSGGGQVNTEAFF. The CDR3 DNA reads TGTGCCAGCAGCGGGGGGGGGCAGGTGAACACTGAAGCTTTCTTT.

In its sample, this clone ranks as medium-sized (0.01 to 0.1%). Written as DNA, the CDR3 is TGTGCCAGCAGTGACGGACTAGCGGGCCAAGAGACCCAGTACTTC. Protein sequence: CASSDGLAGQETQYF. This chain uses TRBV6-4 with TRBJ2-5, with 11 bases matching TRBD2. This CDR3 has 15 amino acids. The germline gives CDR1 MRHNA, CDR2 SNTAGT. The V segment lost 2 bases and the J segment 1 base; nucleotides outside the gene matches: 0.

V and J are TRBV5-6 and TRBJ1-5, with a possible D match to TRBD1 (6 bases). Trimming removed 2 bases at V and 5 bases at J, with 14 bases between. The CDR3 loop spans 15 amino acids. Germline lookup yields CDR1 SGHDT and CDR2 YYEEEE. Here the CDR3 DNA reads TGTGCCAGCAGCTTCCGACAGGCTTGGGATCAGCCCCAGCATTTT. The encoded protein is CASSFRQAWDQPQHF.

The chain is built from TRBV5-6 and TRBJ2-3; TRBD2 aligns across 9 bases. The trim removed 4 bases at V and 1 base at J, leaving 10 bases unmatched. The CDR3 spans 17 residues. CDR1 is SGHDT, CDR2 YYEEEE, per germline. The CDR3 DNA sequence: TGTGCCAGCAGCGGATCTAGCGGGGCTTCACGCACAGATACGCAGTATTTT. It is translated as CASSGSSGASRTDTQYF. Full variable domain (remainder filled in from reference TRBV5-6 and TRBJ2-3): DAGVTQSPTHLIKTRGQQVTLRCSPKSGHDTVSWYQQALGQGPQFIFQYYEEEERQRGNFPDRFSGHQFPNYSSELNVNALLLGDSALYLCASSGSSGASRTDTQYFGPGTRLTVL.

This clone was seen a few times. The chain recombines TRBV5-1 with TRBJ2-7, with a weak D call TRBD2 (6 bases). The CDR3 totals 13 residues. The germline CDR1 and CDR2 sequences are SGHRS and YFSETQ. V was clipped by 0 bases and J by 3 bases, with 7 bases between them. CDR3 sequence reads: CASSLGGVYEQYF. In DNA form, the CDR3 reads TGCGCCAGCAGCTTGGGGGGGGTCTACGAGCAGTACTTC.

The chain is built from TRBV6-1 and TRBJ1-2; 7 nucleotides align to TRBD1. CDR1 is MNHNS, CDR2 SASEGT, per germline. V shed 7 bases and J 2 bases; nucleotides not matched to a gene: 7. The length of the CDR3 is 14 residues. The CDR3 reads CASISRDRNYGYTF. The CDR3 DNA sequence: TGTGCCAGCATTAGCCGGGACAGAAACTATGGCTACACCTTC.

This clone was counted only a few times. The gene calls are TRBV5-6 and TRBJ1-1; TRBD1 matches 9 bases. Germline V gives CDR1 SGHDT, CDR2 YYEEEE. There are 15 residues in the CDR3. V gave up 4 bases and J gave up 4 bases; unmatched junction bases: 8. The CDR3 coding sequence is TGTGCCAGCAGCGAGGACAGGGGCGCCCGCACTGAAGCTTTCTTT. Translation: CASSEDRGARTEAFF.

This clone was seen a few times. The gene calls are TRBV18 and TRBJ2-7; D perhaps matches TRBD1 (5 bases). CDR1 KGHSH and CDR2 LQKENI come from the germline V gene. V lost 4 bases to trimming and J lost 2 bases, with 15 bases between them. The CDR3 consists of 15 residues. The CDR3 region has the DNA TGTGCCAGCTCACGGGGCCGGGCAGAACCCTACGAGCAGTACTTC. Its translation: CASSRGRAEPYEQYF.

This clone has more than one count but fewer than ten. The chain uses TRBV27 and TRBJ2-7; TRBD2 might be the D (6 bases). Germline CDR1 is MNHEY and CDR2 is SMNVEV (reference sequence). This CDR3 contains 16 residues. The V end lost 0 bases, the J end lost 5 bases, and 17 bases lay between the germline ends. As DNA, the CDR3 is TGTGCCAGCAGTTTATCCGGGACTCCGTTTGAGGACGAGCAGTACTTC. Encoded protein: CASSLSGTPFEDEQYF.

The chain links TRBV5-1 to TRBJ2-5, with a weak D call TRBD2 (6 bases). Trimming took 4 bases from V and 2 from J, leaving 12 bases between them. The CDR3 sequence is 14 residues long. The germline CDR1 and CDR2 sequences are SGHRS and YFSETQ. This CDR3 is CASSLLGGQETQYF. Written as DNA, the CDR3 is TGCGCCAGCAGCCTCCTGGGGGGACAAGAGACCCAGTACTTC.

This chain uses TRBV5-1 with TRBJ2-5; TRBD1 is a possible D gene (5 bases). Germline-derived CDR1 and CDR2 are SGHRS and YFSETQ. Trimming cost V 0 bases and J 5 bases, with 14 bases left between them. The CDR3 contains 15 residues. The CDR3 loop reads CASSLDDSIGETQYF. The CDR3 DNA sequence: TGCGCCAGCAGCTTGGACGACAGCATCGGGGAGACCCAGTACTTC.

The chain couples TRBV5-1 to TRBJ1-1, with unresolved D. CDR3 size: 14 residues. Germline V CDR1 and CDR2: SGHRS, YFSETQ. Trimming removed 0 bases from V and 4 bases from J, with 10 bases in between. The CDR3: CASSLAGEVTEAFF. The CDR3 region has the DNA TGCGCCAGCAGCTTGGCCGGGGAAGTCACTGAAGCTTTCTTT. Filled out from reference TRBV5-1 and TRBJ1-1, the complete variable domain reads KAGVTQTPRYLIKTRGQQVTLSCSPISGHRSVSWYQQTPGQGLQFLFEYFSETQRNKGNFPGRFSGRQFSNSRSEMNVSTLELGDSALYLCASSLAGEVTEAFFGQGTRLTVV.

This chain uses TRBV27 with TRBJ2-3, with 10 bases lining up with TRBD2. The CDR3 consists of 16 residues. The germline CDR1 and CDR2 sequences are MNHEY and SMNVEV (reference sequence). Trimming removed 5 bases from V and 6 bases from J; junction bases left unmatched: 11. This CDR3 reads CASSTSAGGGYDTQYF. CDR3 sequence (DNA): TGTGCCAGCAGTACTTCAGCGGGGGGGGGTTATGATACGCAGTATTTT.

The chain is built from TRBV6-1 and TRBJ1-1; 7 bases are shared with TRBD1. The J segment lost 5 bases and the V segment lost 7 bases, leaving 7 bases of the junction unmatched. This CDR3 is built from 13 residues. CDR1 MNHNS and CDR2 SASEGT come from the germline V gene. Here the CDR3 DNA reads TGTGCCAGCACCAGAGACAGGGTAACTGAAGCTTTCTTT. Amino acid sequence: CASTRDRVTEAFF.

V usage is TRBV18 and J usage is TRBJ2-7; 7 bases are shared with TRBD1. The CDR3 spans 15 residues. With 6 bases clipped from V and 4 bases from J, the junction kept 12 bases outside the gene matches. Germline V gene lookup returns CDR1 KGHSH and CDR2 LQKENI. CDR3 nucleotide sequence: TGTGCCAGCTCGCGACTCGGGACAGTTCAATACGAGCAGTACTTC. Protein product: CASSRLGTVQYEQYF.

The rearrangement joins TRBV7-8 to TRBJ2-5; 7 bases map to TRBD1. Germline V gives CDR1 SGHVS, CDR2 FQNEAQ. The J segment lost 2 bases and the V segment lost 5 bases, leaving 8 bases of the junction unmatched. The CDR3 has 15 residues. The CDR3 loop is CASSQGQMTQETQYF. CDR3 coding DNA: TGTGCCAGCAGCCAGGGACAGATGACACAAGAGACCCAGTACTTC.

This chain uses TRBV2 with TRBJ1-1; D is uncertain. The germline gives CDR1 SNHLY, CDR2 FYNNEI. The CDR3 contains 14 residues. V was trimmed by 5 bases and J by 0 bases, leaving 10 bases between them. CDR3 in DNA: TGTGCCAGCAGTACTATTAAGTTGAACACTGAAGCTTTCTTT. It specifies CASSTIKLNTEAFF.

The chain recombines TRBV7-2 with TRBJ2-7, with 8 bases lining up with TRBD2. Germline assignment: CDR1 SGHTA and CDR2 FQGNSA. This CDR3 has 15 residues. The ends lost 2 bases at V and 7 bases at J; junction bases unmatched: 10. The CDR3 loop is CASSLRTSSALEQYF. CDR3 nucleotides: TGTGCCAGCAGCTTAAGGACTAGCTCCGCTCTGGAGCAGTACTTC.

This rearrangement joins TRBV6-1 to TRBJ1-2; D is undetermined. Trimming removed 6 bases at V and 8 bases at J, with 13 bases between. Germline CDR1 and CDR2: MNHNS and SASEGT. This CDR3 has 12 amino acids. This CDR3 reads CASSPSGSGYTF. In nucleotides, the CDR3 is TGTGCCAGCAGCCCCAGTGGGAGCGGCTACACCTTC.